The present T cell receptor beta chain was sequenced within a study of T-cell memory formation after mild COVID-19. Background on the study: Largely donor-specific TCR clusters were found. General study points: Mainly in CM and EM were contracting CD4+ clones; CD8+ were in EMRA. A second wave of clones peaked on day 37, and their SARS-CoV-2 specificity went unconfirmed. Clones contracting day 15 to 85 were balanced CD4/CD8; later expanders leaned CD4+.

TCRdb redid the calling of the 5' RACE reads with MiXCR, one entry per CDR3 protein. The repertoire holds 150,000 or so distinct CDR3 sequences, with approximately 15% as singletons. This clonotype was picked up a small number of times. Antigen: not known. Sequenced material: PBMCs or a T cell subset sorted from them (not recorded which). The sequence derives from an adult woman who had mild COVID-19 (a few samples of this study predate the infection). Cell type and time point are not known.

The CDR3 is CASSYPGTGGNEQYF. CDR3 DNA sequence: TGTGCCAGCAGTTACCCAGGGACAGGGGGAAACGAGCAGTACTTC. The chain couples TRBV6-5 to TRBJ2-7, with 11 positions matching TRBD1. This CDR3 has 15 residues. V trimming: 2 bases; J trimming: 5 bases; junction bases outside the gene matches: 5. CDR1 is MNHEY and CDR2 is SVGAGI in the germline V gene.